The source of this T cell receptor beta chain is a study of T cell responses to AZD1222 COVID-19 vaccine. With respect to this clone: Its antigen is unidentified.

Study-level points and caveats: Per reports, nearly half of all spike-specific TCRs target regions that are unmutated in variants. Baseline serostatus was positive in only six AZD1222 recipients.

The CDR3 spans 12 residues. The V and J ends lost 4 bases and 7 bases respectively, with 7 bases between them. Libraries were prepared by immunoSEQ multiplex PCR; TCRdb keeps only in-frame clonotypes and omits some of them. The repertoire holds 90,000 to 150,000 clones, around nine tenths seen once, with less than 4% in the top ten. The sequences come from peripheral blood, collected 28 days after the second AZD1222 dose. The sequence was collected from an adult who received the AZD1222 COVID-19 vaccine. The chain is built from TRBV12-3 or TRBV12-4 and TRBJ1-4; D ambiguous. The CDR3 DNA reads TGTGCCAGCAGTTCAAGAGGTGAAAAACTGTTTTTT. Translated: CASSSRGEKLFF.